The following is a T cell receptor beta chain sequence with its context. The protocol was immunoSEQ multiplex PCR, while the TCRdb copy is restricted to in-frame clones and leaves out a portion. The data hold over 350,000 clones, with roughly nine tenths observed a single time. This record belongs to a study of Ad26.COV2.S vaccination and SARS-CoV-2 variants. The treatment denotes: roughly 19 received Ad26.COV2.S at low or high dose, single or two shots; 5 received placebo; per-sample allocation not given. All samples were drawn on day 63, counting from the first vaccine or placebo injection. The CDR3 is 15 residues long.

The chain recombines TRBV21-1 with TRBJ2-4; the tabulated D call, TRBD1, remains unverified against the DNA. TRBV21-1 is a listed pseudogene. The clonotype originates from a person aged 18 to 65 who received the Ad26.COV2.S COVID-19 vaccine or a placebo. Material: peripheral blood, obtained in a trial of Ad26.COV2.S vaccine versus placebo. CDR3 loop: CASSATGRTVAIQYF. In DNA, the CDR3 is TGTGCCAGCAGCGCGACAGGACGTACGGTGGCCATTCAGTACTTC.